Presented here are 10 T cell receptor beta chains from one specimen sequenced in a study of T-cell memory formation after mild COVID-19. TCRdb reprocessed the 5' RACE reads via MiXCR and lists one record per CDR3 protein. The sample has about 400,000 distinct CDR3 sequences, over 13% seen once. The sequencing sample was made of PBMCs or a T cell subset sorted from them (not recorded which). The receptors originated from a man younger than 35 who had mild COVID-19 (a few samples of this study predate the infection). Cell type and time point are not known.

The CDR3 DNA reads TGTGCCAGCACCATAGCGGGGGGGCTCACCGGGGAGCTGTTTTTT. This gives the protein CASTIAGGLTGELFF. This chain connects TRBV7-8 to TRBJ2-2, with 11 nucleotides matching TRBD2. CDR1 and CDR2 (germline): SGHVS, FQNEAQ. The CDR3 has 15 residues. V shed 7 bases, J shed 4 bases, and the junction held 5 bases outside the gene matches.

This clonotype was seen repeatedly, ten times or more. The chain employs TRBV5-1 and TRBJ1-4, with D perhaps matching TRBD1 (6 bases). Deletions cut 2 bases from V and 7 bases from J, with 15 bases between. Germline V lookup: CDR1 SGHRS, CDR2 YFSETQ. There are 15 residues in the CDR3. CDR3 protein: CASSFLGARIEKLFF. The CDR3 coding sequence is TGCGCCAGCAGCTTCCTGGGGGCGCGTATTGAAAAACTGTTTTTT.

This chain joins TRBV7-2 and TRBJ2-5; 13 bases are shared with TRBD2. The germline V gene encodes CDR1 SGHTA and CDR2 FQGNSA. The CDR3 is 15 amino acids. J was trimmed by 2 bases and V by 7 bases; bases with no gene match: 4. The CDR3 bases are TGTGCCAGCAAATCGGGACTAGCGGGGCAAGAGACCCAGTACTTC. Protein sequence: CASKSGLAGQETQYF.

This clonotype was seen more than once but under ten times. This sequence joins TRBV7-2 and TRBJ2-7; D unclear. The CDR3 length is 13 residues. Trimming left V 4 bases short and J 5 bases short, with 12 bases between. CDR1 and CDR2 from the germline V gene are SGHTA and FQGNSA. DNA for the CDR3: TGTGCCAGCAGCTCAGTCCCTTCCCACGAGCAGTACGTC. Translating it yields CASSSVPSHEQYV.

This clonotype occurred a few times. The chain combines TRBV4-1 with TRBJ2-4; 10 bases line up with TRBD1. The V gene end was trimmed by 4 bases and the J gene end by 7 bases; junction bases not matched to a gene: 10. Germline assignment: CDR1 MGHRA and CDR2 YSYEKL. The CDR3 runs 16 residues. CDR3 in DNA: TGCGCCAGCAGCCGCCAGCCGGGACAGGGGACCAACATTCAGTACTTC. This gives the protein CASSRQPGQGTNIQYF.

The genes are TRBV12-3 or TRBV12-4 and TRBJ2-3, with TRBD2 as a possible D gene (5 bases). This CDR3 spans 12 amino acids. Trimming removed 7 bases at V and 4 bases at J, with 9 bases between. Here the CDR3 DNA reads TGTGCCAGCACCGAGGGCCCAGATACGCAGTATTTT. Amino acids: CASTEGPDTQYF.

V gene TRBV9 combines with J gene TRBJ2-1; 10 bases match TRBD2. The junction had 8 bases not matched to a gene; V was cut back by 0 bases and J by 8 bases. The CDR3 consists of 16 residues. CDR1 and CDR2 (germline): SGDLS, YYNGEE. The CDR3 is CASSVGGGTSVYEQFF. Written as DNA, the CDR3 is TGTGCCAGCAGCGTAGGAGGGGGGACTAGCGTCTATGAGCAGTTCTTC.

This clonotype turned up a few times. The J gene is TRBJ2-5, the V gene TRBV2; possibly TRBD2 for D (6 bases). V was trimmed by 3 bases and J by 2 bases, leaving 16 bases between them. The CDR3 covers 16 residues. CDR1 is SNHLY and CDR2 is FYNNEI in the germline V gene. The CDR3 here is CASSEIEAGLQETQYF. The CDR3 DNA is TGTGCCAGCAGTGAGATCGAGGCGGGGTTACAAGAGACCCAGTACTTC.

This clonotype came up a few times. V usage is TRBV7-8 and J usage is TRBJ2-7; TRBD1 matches at 9 bases. The CDR3 spans 12 residues. With V trimmed by 6 bases and J by 5 bases, 2 bases remained unmatched. Per germline, CDR1 SGHVS and CDR2 FQNEAQ. The CDR3 sequence: CASRGQGNEQYF. CDR3 sequence (DNA): TGTGCCAGCAGAGGACAGGGGAACGAGCAGTACTTC.

On this clonotype: Likely a read error: the CDR3 ends without its conserved phenylalanine or tryptophan. The rearrangement links TRBV5-5 to TRBJ2-7; 9 bases agree with TRBD2. The V segment lost 4 bases and the J segment 3 bases; nucleotides outside the gene matches: 8. The CDR3 contains 15 residues. Germline CDR1 and CDR2: SGHKS and YYEKEE (reference sequence). CDR3 sequence: CASSVSGGWDYEQYL. The CDR3 DNA reads TGTGCCAGCAGCGTGAGCGGGGGGTGGGACTACGAGCAGTACTTA.